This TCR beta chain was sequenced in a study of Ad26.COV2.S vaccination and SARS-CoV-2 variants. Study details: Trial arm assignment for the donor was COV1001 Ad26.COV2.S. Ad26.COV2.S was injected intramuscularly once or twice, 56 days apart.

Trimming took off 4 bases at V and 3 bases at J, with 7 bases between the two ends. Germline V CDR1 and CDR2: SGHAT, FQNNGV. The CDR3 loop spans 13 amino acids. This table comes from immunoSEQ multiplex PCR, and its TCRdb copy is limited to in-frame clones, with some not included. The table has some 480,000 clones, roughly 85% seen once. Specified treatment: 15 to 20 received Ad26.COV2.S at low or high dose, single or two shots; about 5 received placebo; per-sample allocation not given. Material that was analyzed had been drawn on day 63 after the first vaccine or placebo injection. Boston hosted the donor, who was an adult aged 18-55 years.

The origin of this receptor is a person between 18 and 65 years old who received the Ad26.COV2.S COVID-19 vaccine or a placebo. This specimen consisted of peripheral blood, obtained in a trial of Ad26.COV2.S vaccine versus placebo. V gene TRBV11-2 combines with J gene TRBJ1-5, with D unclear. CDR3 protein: CASSSLPNQPQHF. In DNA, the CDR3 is TGTGCCAGCAGCTCCCTGCCCAATCAGCCCCAGCATTTT.